Presented here are 14 T cell receptor beta chains from one specimen sequenced in a study of T cells in Graves' hyperthyroidism and ophthalmopathy. RNA transcripts served as the template for amplifying TCR beta CDR3 regions. In the first-round RT-PCR of the TCR CDR3, the HTBI primer set was used. TCRdb called the multiplex PCR reads again in MiXCR, with one record for every CDR3 protein. The sample records a few hundred thousand distinct CDR3 sequences, 17% being singletons. The sample was blood. These receptors were obtained from a woman aged 18-29 years with Graves' ophthalmopathy.

Ten or more counts support this clonotype. The chain couples TRBV7-9 to TRBJ2-1, with D maybe TRBD2 (6 bases). Trimming left V 5 bases short and J 1 base short, with 12 bases between. This CDR3 contains 15 residues. Germline assignment: CDR1 SEHNR and CDR2 FQNEAQ (reference sequence). CDR3 in DNA: TGTGCCAGCAGCCTAGGGAGCGGGTCCTACAATGAGCAGTTCTTC. It yields the protein CASSLGSGSYNEQFF.

As concerns this clonotype: This may come from a read error, since a much larger clone is one base off. V gene TRBV6-1 combines with J gene TRBJ2-7, with D perhaps matching TRBD1 (6 bases). Germline CDR1 reads MNHNS; CDR2 reads SASEGT. The CDR3 has 13 amino acids. V lost 8 bases and J lost 6, with 17 bases in between. CDR3 DNA: TGTGCCAGCGGCTCCGGGACATCGTCCGAGCAGTACTTC. It codes for CASGSGTSSEQYF.

This clonotype has ten or more counts. CDR3 coding DNA: TGTGCCAGCTCACCGGGAGCCTCGAGGGGCTACACCTTC. The encoded protein is CASSPGASRGYTF. J is TRBJ1-2 and V is TRBV18; D uncertain. CDR3 size: 13 residues. Germline V gene sequence: CDR1 KGHSH, CDR2 LQKENI. V was pared by 3 bases and J by 8 bases, with 13 bases between.

This clonotype was seen many times. V gene TRBV28 combines with J gene TRBJ1-2, with TRBD1 matching 7 bases. With 1 base clipped from V and 5 bases from J, the junction kept 13 bases outside the gene matches. This CDR3 is built from 17 residues. Germline CDR1 is MDHEN and CDR2 is SYDVKM. The CDR3 sequence: CASSLLQTGAGGYGYTF. In DNA, the CDR3 is TGTGCCAGCAGTTTATTACAAACAGGGGCCGGGGGGTATGGCTACACCTTC.

J is TRBJ1-6 and V is TRBV7-3; 10 bases map to TRBD1. The CDR3 runs to 14 residues. Trimming took 1 base from V and 9 from J; bases not matched to a gene: 0. CDR1 is SGHTA and CDR2 is FQGTGA in the germline V gene. CDR3 nucleotides: TGTGCCAGCAGCTTAAGGGACAGGGGTTCACCCCTCCACTTT. Encoded protein: CASSLRDRGSPLHF.

In this sample, this clonotype turned up many times. This rearrangement joins TRBV6-1 to TRBJ2-5; D is possibly TRBD2 (7 bases). Trimming took 7 bases from V and 4 from J, leaving 10 bases between them. This CDR3 is 12 amino acids long. Per germline, CDR1 MNHNS and CDR2 SASEGT. The CDR3 nucleotides are TGTGCCAGCAAGGGGGGGGGAGAGACCCAGTACTTC. Translation gives CASKGGGETQYF.

V usage is TRBV5-6 and J usage is TRBJ2-7, with TRBD2 matching 11 bases. This CDR3 is built from 15 residues. Germline V lookup: CDR1 SGHDT, CDR2 YYEEEE. With 7 bases clipped from V and 4 bases from J, the junction kept 10 bases outside the gene matches. Written as DNA, the CDR3 is TGTGCCAGCGGGGAGACCGGGACTAGCGGATACGAGCAGTACTTC. This gives the protein CASGETGTSGYEQYF. Using reference TRBV5-6 and TRBJ2-7 for the parts outside the CDR3, the full variable domain is DAGVTQSPTHLIKTRGQQVTLRCSPKSGHDTVSWYQQALGQGPQFIFQYYEEEERQRGNFPDRFSGHQFPNYSSELNVNALLLGDSALYLCASGETGTSGYEQYFGPGTRLTVT.

This clonotype was picked up many times. The J gene is TRBJ2-7, the V gene TRBV12-3 or TRBV12-4, with D perhaps given as TRBD1 or TRBD2 (7 bases each). V dropped 6 bases and J dropped 4 bases, with 34 bases sitting between them. The CDR3 runs to 20 residues. The DNA for the CDR3 is TGTGCCAGCAGCACCGGCGGTACCGGGACAGAAGACTGGGACTATTACGAGCAGTACTTC. This codes for CASSTGGTGTEDWDYYEQYF.

There are a few counts of this clonotype. The gene calls are TRBV4-1 and TRBJ1-5; 8 bases match TRBD1. V lost 4 bases and J lost 3; bases outside the gene matches: 5. CDR1 is MGHRA and CDR2 is YSYEKL in the germline V gene. The CDR3 runs to 15 residues. The CDR3 spells CASSPGQEPNQPQHF. The CDR3 DNA is TGCGCCAGCAGCCCGGGACAGGAGCCCAATCAGCCCCAGCATTTT.

Many counts were recorded for this clonotype. This rearrangement joins TRBV30 to TRBJ1-6, with 7 bases aligning to TRBD1. Trimming took 3 bases from V and 11 from J; bases not matched to a gene: 7. Germline V gene sequence: CDR1 GTSNPN, CDR2 SVGIG (reference sequence). The CDR3 is 13 amino acids. This CDR3 reads CAWRQGVETPLHF. CDR3 sequence (DNA): TGTGCCTGGAGGCAGGGGGTTGAGACACCCCTCCACTTT. Full variable domain (outside the CDR3, taken from reference TRBV30 and TRBJ1-6): SQTIHQWPATLVQPVGSPLSLECTVEGTSNPNLYWYRQAAGRGLQLLFYSVGIGQISSEVPQNLSASRPQDRQFILSSKKLLLSDSGFYLCAWRQGVETPLHFGNGTRLTVT.

Concerning this clonotype itself: This could be a read error, since a much larger clone is one nucleotide away. J is TRBJ1-1 and V is TRBV30; TRBD1 aligns across 7 bases. In germline, CDR1 is GTSNPN, CDR2 SVGIG (reference sequence). The CDR3 is 14 residues long. The chain's CDR3 is CVWSSGQPSTEAFF. CDR3 sequence (DNA): TGTGTCTGGAGTTCGGGACAGCCAAGCACTGAAGCTTTCTTT.

This clonotype was seen at least ten times. The CDR3 protein is CASSEGTGNNEKLFF. The CDR3 DNA reads as TGTGCCAGCAGCGAAGGGACAGGGAATAATGAAAAACTGTTTTTT. This chain uses TRBV7-8 with TRBJ1-4; TRBD1 matches 9 bases. In germline, CDR1 is SGHVS, CDR2 FQNEAQ. With V trimmed by 5 bases and J by 4 bases, 5 bases remained unmatched. This CDR3 comprises 15 residues. The full variable domain, with the rest looked up from reference TRBV7-8 and TRBJ1-4, is GAGVSQSPRYKVAKRGQDVALRCDPISGHVSLFWYQQALGQGPEFLTYFQNEAQLDKSGLPSDRFFAERPEGSVSTLKIQRTQQEDSAVYLCASSEGTGNNEKLFFGSGTQLSVL.

This clonotype was observed a few times. The chain links TRBV12-3 or TRBV12-4 to TRBJ1-4, with 7 bases identical to TRBD1. The CDR3 runs to 15 residues. Trimming took 5 bases from V and 4 from J; bases not matched to a gene: 7. CDR3 residues: CASSTRQGFNEKLFF. DNA of the CDR3: TGTGCCAGCAGTACTCGACAGGGTTTTAATGAAAAACTGTTTTTT.

The rearrangement uses TRBV9 and TRBJ2-1; 11 nucleotides line up with TRBD2. CDR1 and CDR2 from the germline V gene are SGDLS and YYNGEE. V gave up 4 bases and J gave up 8 bases; unmatched junction bases: 8. The CDR3 sequence is 15 residues long. This CDR3 reads CASSPSGGIRYEQFF. The CDR3 DNA reads as TGTGCCAGCAGCCCTAGCGGGGGGATCCGCTATGAGCAGTTCTTC.